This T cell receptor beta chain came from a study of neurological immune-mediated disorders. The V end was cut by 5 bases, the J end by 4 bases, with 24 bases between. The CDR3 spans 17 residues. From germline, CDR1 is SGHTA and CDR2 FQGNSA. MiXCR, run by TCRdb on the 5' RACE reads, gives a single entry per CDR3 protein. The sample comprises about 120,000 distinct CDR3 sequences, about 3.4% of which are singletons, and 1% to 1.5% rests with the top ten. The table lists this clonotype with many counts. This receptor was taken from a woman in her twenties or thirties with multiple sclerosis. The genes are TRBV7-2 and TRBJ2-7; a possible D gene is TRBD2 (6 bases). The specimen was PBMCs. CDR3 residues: CASSTPSAEAAGYEQYF. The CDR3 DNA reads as TGTGCCAGCAGCACCCCGTCGGCCGAGGCCGCGGGATACGAGCAGTACTTC.